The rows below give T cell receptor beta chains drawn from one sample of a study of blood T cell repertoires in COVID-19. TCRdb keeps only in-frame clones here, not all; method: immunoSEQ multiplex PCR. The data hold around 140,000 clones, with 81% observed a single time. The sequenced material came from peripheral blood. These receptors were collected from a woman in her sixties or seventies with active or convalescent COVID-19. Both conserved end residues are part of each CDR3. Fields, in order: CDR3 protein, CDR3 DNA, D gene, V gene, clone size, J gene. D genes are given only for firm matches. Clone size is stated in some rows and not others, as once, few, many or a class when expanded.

CDR3: CASSIAASGGSNTQYF; DNA: TGTGCCAGTAGTATAGCCGCTAGCGGGGGTTCAAATACGCAGTATTTT; D: TRBD2; V: TRBV19; size: -; J: TRBJ2-3
CDR3: CASLGARDTGELFF; DNA: TGTGCCAGCTTGGGAGCAAGGGACACCGGGGAGCTGTTTTTT; D: -; V: TRBV28; size: -; J: TRBJ2-2
CDR3: CASSPKGREIEEQFF; DNA: TGTGCCAGCAGCCCCAAGGGGCGGGAGATTGAGGAGCAGTTCTTC; D: TRBD2; V: TRBV7-3; size: -; J: TRBJ2-1
CDR3: CASSGGGLSGNQPQHF; DNA: TGTGCCAGCAGTGGTGGCGGGTTGTCGGGCAATCAGCCCCAGCATTTT; D: -; V: TRBV2; size: -; J: TRBJ1-5
CDR3: CASSIGTVEAFF; DNA: TGTGCCAGCTCGATAGGGACAGTCGAAGCTTTCTTT; D: TRBD1; V: TRBV28; size: -; J: TRBJ1-1
CDR3: CASSQGKGGGYTF; DNA: TGTGCCAGCAGCCAAGGAAAGGGAGGGGGCTACACCTTC; D: -; V: TRBV3-1/TRBV3-2; size: -; J: TRBJ1-2
CDR3: CATSDSGPGRNTIYF; DNA: TGTGCCACCAGTGATTCCGGCCCCGGGAGAAACACCATATATTTT; D: -; V: TRBV24-1; size: -; J: TRBJ1-3
CDR3: CASSLARQGNTEAFF; DNA: TGTGCCAGCAGCTTGGCCCGTCAGGGGAACACTGAAGCTTTCTTT; D: -; V: TRBV5-4; size: -; J: TRBJ1-1
CDR3: CASSYGITGGYGYTF; DNA: TGTGCCAGCAGCTATGGAATTACAGGCGGATATGGCTACACCTTC; D: -; V: TRBV5-6; size: -; J: TRBJ1-2
CDR3: CASLPGQIQGTEAFF; DNA: TGTGCCAGTCTCCCGGGACAGATCCAGGGCACTGAAGCTTTCTTT; D: TRBD1; V: TRBV19; size: -; J: TRBJ1-1
CDR3: CASSFLRGADTQYF; DNA: TGCGCCAGCAGCTTTCTACGGGGGGCAGATACGCAGTATTTT; D: TRBD2; V: TRBV5-1; size: -; J: TRBJ2-3
CDR3: CASSQESSGANVLTF; DNA: TGTGCCAGCAGCCAAGAGAGCTCTGGGGCCAACGTCCTGACTTTC; D: -; V: TRBV4-2; size: -; J: TRBJ2-6
CDR3: CASSLLSAGSYEQYF; DNA: TGTGCCAGCAGTTTACTCTCTGCAGGATCTTACGAGCAGTACTTC; D: -; V: TRBV27; size: -; J: TRBJ2-7
CDR3: CASRSGTGYTEAFF; DNA: TGTGCCAGTAGGTCCGGGACAGGGTACACTGAAGCTTTCTTT; D: TRBD1; V: TRBV19; size: -; J: TRBJ1-1
CDR3: CASSLEQGIGQYF; DNA: TGCGCCAGCAGCTTGGAACAGGGGATAGGGCAGTACTTC; D: TRBD1; V: TRBV5-1; size: -; J: TRBJ2-7
CDR3: CAWSSGRTNTEAFF; DNA: TGTGCCTGGAGTTCAGGCAGGACAAACACTGAAGCTTTCTTT; D: -; V: TRBV30; size: -; J: TRBJ1-1
CDR3: CASSASGTGSRNEQFF; DNA: TGTGCCAGTAGTGCTTCCGGGACAGGGTCCCGCAATGAGCAGTTCTTC; D: TRBD1; V: TRBV19; size: -; J: TRBJ2-1
CDR3: CSVEELGGANYGYTF; DNA: TGCAGCGTTGAAGAATTGGGGGGTGCTAACTATGGCTACACCTTC; D: -; V: TRBV29-1; size: few; J: TRBJ1-2
CDR3: CASSLRGEQYF; DNA: TGTGCCAGCAGCTTACGGGGGGAGCAGTACTTC; D: -; V: TRBV7-9; size: -; J: TRBJ2-7
CDR3: CASSLGSIYEQYF; DNA: TGTGCCAGCAGTTTAGGGAGTATCTACGAGCAGTACTTC; D: -; V: TRBV12-3/TRBV12-4; size: -; J: TRBJ2-7
CDR3: CASKPGTLQKDGYTF; DNA: TGTGCCAGCAAACCCGGGACACTCCAGAAGGATGGCTACACCTTC; D: -; V: TRBV28; size: -; J: TRBJ1-2
CDR3: CASSSQGYQPQHF; DNA: TGTGCCAGCAGTTCCCAGGGATATCAGCCCCAGCATTTT; D: -; V: TRBV12-3/TRBV12-4; size: once; J: TRBJ1-5
CDR3: CASSFSVNTEAFF; DNA: TGTGCCAGCAGCTTCAGCGTGAACACTGAAGCTTTCTTT; D: -; V: TRBV7-3; size: -; J: TRBJ1-1